The rows below give T cell receptor beta chains drawn from one sample of a study of cytomegalovirus exposure and HLA in healthy donors. Produced via immunoSEQ multiplex PCR; TCRdb's table is partial and in-frame only. The table lists about 190,000 clones, about nine tenths of them singletons. Sequencing used PBMCs. The receptors were gathered from a boy aged 2 to 10 in good health and CMV-seronegative. The CDR3 runs from the conserved cysteine through the conserved F or W. A D gene is named only where the DNA matches it firmly. Size is omitted from some rows. Given values are once, few, many or a class for expanded clones.

j_call	v_call	d_call	clone_size	cdr3_length	cdr3_nt	cdr3_aa
TRBJ2-7	TRBV5-1	-	-	16	TGCGCCAGCAGCTTGGAGGGGCCGGGGGGCCCCTACGAGCAGTACTTC	CASSLEGPGGPYEQYF
TRBJ1-6	TRBV7-3	-	few	14	TGTGCCAGCAGCCCAGGGTGGGTTGGTTCACCCCTCCACTTT	CASSPGWVGSPLHF
TRBJ2-2	TRBV12-5	-	-	15	TGTGCTAGTGGTTTTAAACCGGGGGTAACCGGGGAGCTGTTTTTT	CASGFKPGVTGELFF
TRBJ2-3	TRBV5-1	TRBD2	-	18	TGCGCCAGCAGCCATGGGACTAGCGGGAGCTCTAGCACAGATACGCAGTATTTT	CASSHGTSGSSSTDTQYF
TRBJ1-5	TRBV6-1	-	-	15	TGTGCCAGCAGTCTAGAATACTGGGAGTATCAGCCCCAGCATTTT	CASSLEYWEYQPQHF
TRBJ1-3	TRBV5-4	TRBD1	-	15	TGTGCCAGCAGTGGACAGGGTATTTCTGGAAACACCATATATTTT	CASSGQGISGNTIYF
TRBJ1-1	TRBV10-3	-	-	13	TGTGCCATCGGTGACACTTTGAACACTGAAGCTTTCTTT	CAIGDTLNTEAFF
TRBJ2-3	TRBV7-3	-	-	13	TGTGCCAGCAGCCCGGGTTTCACAGATACGCAGTATTTT	CASSPGFTDTQYF
TRBJ1-1	TRBV28	-	-	13	TGTGCCAGCAGTCCCCAAGCCGGGACTGAAGCTTTCTTT	CASSPQAGTEAFF
TRBJ2-3	TRBV6-5	-	-	15	TGTGCCAGCAGTGCCCGGGACATAAGCACAGATACGCAGTATTTT	CASSARDISTDTQYF
TRBJ1-1	TRBV5-1	-	-	14	TGCGCCAGCAGCTTGCTCACACATAACACTGAAGCTTTCTTT	CASSLLTHNTEAFF
TRBJ1-1	TRBV9	-	-	15	TGTGCCAGCAGCTTGGGGCCAAGAATGAACACTGAAGCTTTCTTT	CASSLGPRMNTEAFF
TRBJ1-1	TRBV5-1	-	-	15	TGCGCCAGCAGCCCCTTCGACAGGCTTAACACTGAAGCTTTCTTT	CASSPFDRLNTEAFF
TRBJ2-7	TRBV5-1	TRBD2	-	15	TGCGCCAGCAGCTCACTAGCGGGGGAACATCACGAGCAGTACTTC	CASSSLAGEHHEQYF
TRBJ2-2	TRBV21-1	-	once	11	TGTGCCACCCGCGTAGTGCGGGAGCTGTTTTTT	CATRVVRELFF
TRBJ1-5	TRBV19	TRBD1	-	15	TGTGCCAGTAGCAAAGGGACAGTCGAAGGTCAGCCCCAGCATTTT	CASSKGTVEGQPQHF
TRBJ2-7	TRBV7-6	TRBD2	-	18	TGTGCCAGCAGCTTAGAGGCTAGCGGGGGCCCCAGCTCCTACGAGCAGTACTTC	CASSLEASGGPSSYEQYF
TRBJ1-3	TRBV11-2	-	-	13	TGTGCCAGCAGCTCGACAGATGGAAACACCATATATTTT	CASSSTDGNTIYF
TRBJ2-5	TRBV28	TRBD1	-	14	TGTGCCAGCAGTCCGACAGGGCTCCTGGAGACCCAGTACTTC	CASSPTGLLETQYF
TRBJ2-5	TRBV7-2	-	-	15	TGTGCCAGCAGCTTACGGCGGTTGGAGGCAGAGACCCAGTACTTC	CASSLRRLEAETQYF
TRBJ2-1	TRBV29-1	TRBD2	-	15	TGCAGCGTTTTGGGAGTGGCTAGCGGGAGGGATGAGCAGTTCTTC	CSVLGVASGRDEQFF
TRBJ1-4	TRBV4-1	-	few	16	TGCGCCAGCAGCCAAAGGAGCAAGGAGAGGCATGAAAAACTGTTTTTT	CASSQRSKERHEKLFF
TRBJ1-2	TRBV30	-	once	9	TGTGCCTGGGGCGGGGCAGCGCACTTC	CAWGGAAHF
TRBJ1-2	TRBV9	TRBD1	-	17	TGTGCCAGCAGCGTAGGGTCGGGACAGGGATTTAACTATGGCTACACCTTC	CASSVGSGQGFNYGYTF
TRBJ2-7	TRBV5-1	TRBD2	-	18	TGCGCCAGCAGCTGGGGGGGGACTAGCGGGAGGAGCTCCTACGAGCAGTACTTC	CASSWGGTSGRSSYEQYF
TRBJ2-7	TRBV15	TRBD1	-	13	TGTGCCACCACCGAGACAGGGGGGTACGAGCAGTACTTC	CATTETGGYEQYF
TRBJ1-2	TRBV6-1	TRBD1	few	14	TGTGCCAGCAGTGGGCAACAGGGGTGGGGTGGCTACACCTTC	CASSGQQGWGGYTF
TRBJ1-5	TRBV19	TRBD1	few	14	TGTGCCAGCGGGGAAGACAGGGAGAATCAGCCCCAGCATTTT	CASGEDRENQPQHF
TRBJ2-2	TRBV6-5	TRBD1	once	15	TGTGCCAGCCGCCACGGGACAGGAACGGCCGGGGAGCTGTTTTTT	CASRHGTGTAGELFF
TRBJ2-2	TRBV19	-	-	14	TGTGCCAGTAGTACAGCCGGGGACACCGGGGAGCTGTTTTTT	CASSTAGDTGELFF
TRBJ2-3	TRBV18	-	-	13	TGTGCCAGCTCACCACCTGAAGCGGATACGCAGTATTTT	CASSPPEADTQYF
TRBJ2-4	TRBV19	TRBD1	-	16	TGTGCCAGTAGGGAAGGGGGCATGATCGCCAAAAACATTCAGTACTTC	CASREGGMIAKNIQYF
TRBJ2-7	TRBV15	-	-	12	TGTGCCACCAGCAGAGGGTTCGGGGAGCAGTACTTC	CATSRGFGEQYF
TRBJ1-4	TRBV25-1	TRBD1	-	15	TGTGCCAGCAGCCCCCCGGGACAGCCTCAGGAAAAACTGTTTTTT	CASSPPGQPQEKLFF
TRBJ2-5	TRBV29-1	TRBD1	-	13	TGCAGCGTCCGGGACAGTGTCCAAGAGACCCAGTACTTC	CSVRDSVQETQYF
TRBJ2-1	TRBV27	TRBD1	few	14	TGTGCCAGCAGCCTCGGGACAGTGTACAATGAGCAGTTCTTC	CASSLGTVYNEQFF
TRBJ2-1	TRBV9	-	-	15	TGTGCCAGCAGCGTGAGTTATGGCTCCTACAATGAGCAGTTCTTC	CASSVSYGSYNEQFF
TRBJ1-1	TRBV27	-	-	14	TGTGCCAGCAGTTTATCTAGAAGGAACACTGAAGCTTTCTTT	CASSLSRRNTEAFF
TRBJ2-3	TRBV4-1	-	-	17	TGCGCCAGCAGCCAAGGAACCACAGGTTCATACGCAGATACGCAGTATTTT	CASSQGTTGSYADTQYF
TRBJ1-2	TRBV7-3	TRBD1	-	17	TGTGCCAGCAGCTTAACGCCTCCGGGACAGGGGGATTCTGGCTACACCTTC	CASSLTPPGQGDSGYTF
TRBJ2-7	TRBV9	-	-	13	TGTGCCAGCAGCGTCGGCATAGAGGGCGAGCAGTACTTC	CASSVGIEGEQYF
TRBJ2-1	TRBV5-6	TRBD2	-	15	TGTGCCAGCATCCCTAGCGGGGCGCCCTACAATGAGCAGTTCTTC	CASIPSGAPYNEQFF
TRBJ2-3	TRBV7-9	-	few	15	TGTGCCAGCAGCTTCGGGACGGGAGGCACAGATACGCAGTATTTT	CASSFGTGGTDTQYF
TRBJ2-2	TRBV28	TRBD1	-	13	TGTGCCAGCACCACTGACAGGGGGGGCCAGCTGTTTTTT	CASTTDRGGQLFF
TRBJ2-3	TRBV5-1	TRBD2	-	17	TGCGCCAGCAGCTCCGAGGTAGCGGGAGGTGCTGGAGATACGCAGTATTTT	CASSSEVAGGAGDTQYF
TRBJ2-7	TRBV5-4	TRBD1	-	13	TGTGCCAGCAGTCCTAACAGGGGGTACGAGCAGTACTTC	CASSPNRGYEQYF
TRBJ2-3	TRBV5-4	TRBD2	-	17	TGTGCCGGAAAACCGGGACTAGCAGGGGCTAGCACAGATACGCAGTATTTT	CAGKPGLAGASTDTQYF
TRBJ2-7	TRBV6-5	TRBD1	few	11	TGTGCCAGCAGTCAGGGGGACGAGCAGTACTTC	CASSQGDEQYF
TRBJ1-2	TRBV19	-	-	14	TGTGCCAGTAGTATAAGATCGACATTCGATGGCTACACCTTC	CASSIRSTFDGYTF
TRBJ1-1	TRBV7-8	-	-	14	TGTGCCAGCAGCTTAGGGGGCAAGAACACTGAAGCTTTCTTT	CASSLGGKNTEAFF
TRBJ2-7	TRBV6-5	TRBD1	-	15	TGTGCCAGCAGTTCCTCCGGGACAGGAGATTACGAGCAGTACTTC	CASSSSGTGDYEQYF
TRBJ2-1	TRBV7-8	TRBD2	-	14	TGTGCCAGCAGCCGACGGGACTACTCCAATGAGCAGTTCTTC	CASSRRDYSNEQFF
TRBJ2-7	TRBV18	-	-	13	TGTGCCAGCTCACCTCCAGGGACCTACGAGCAGTACTTC	CASSPPGTYEQYF
TRBJ1-4	TRBV6-4	TRBD1	-	15	TGTGCCAGCAGAGCTACCGGGACAGGGGTTGAAAAACTGTTTTTT	CASRATGTGVEKLFF
TRBJ2-3	TRBV6-5	TRBD2	-	14	TGTGCCAGCAGAGAAGCTAGCGGGGCTACCAGGCAGTATTTT	CASREASGATRQYF